The 5 T cell receptor beta chains given below trace back to one sample, sequenced in a study of shared clonotypes between healthy human individuals. The data were produced by immunoSEQ multiplex PCR, yet TCRdb's version contains in-frame clones alone and is incomplete. The sample has approximately 590,000 clones; just under 97% are singletons. Positively selected for CCR7, the CD45RO-negative cells used as naive CD8 cells excluded terminally differentiated effector memory CD45RA+ cells. Sequenced input: naive CD8+ T cells sorted from blood. These receptors were taken from a woman in her 30s in good health.

The sample holds many counts of this clone. Other nucleotide sequences in the sample specify the same CDR3. The rearrangement uses TRBV27 and TRBJ1-5, with D unclear. V was shortened by 5 bases and J by 0 bases, with 5 bases between the two germline ends. Germline CDR1 is MNHEY and CDR2 is SMNVEV (reference sequence). The CDR3 length is 13 residues. The CDR3 DNA sequence: TGTGCCAGCAGTCCCGGTAGCAATCAGCCCCAGCATTTT. Residues: CASSPGSNQPQHF.

The chain joins TRBV9 to TRBJ1-2; D gene unclear. This CDR3 is 16 amino acids long. V gave up 4 bases and J gave up 0 bases, with 16 bases separating them. Per germline, CDR1 SGDLS and CDR2 YYNGEE. In nucleotides, the CDR3 is TGTGCCAGCAGCCCCCCGGTTGGGAGTTCTAACTATGGCTACACCTTC. It is translated as CASSPPVGSSNYGYTF.

CDR3: CASSPNSGNTIYF. Here the CDR3 DNA reads TGTGCCAGCAGTCCCAACTCTGGAAACACCATATATTTT. The rearrangement joins TRBV27 to TRBJ1-3, with D unresolved. Trimming removed 5 bases from V and 0 bases from J, with 5 bases in between. The CDR3 sequence is 13 residues long. Per germline, CDR1 MNHEY and CDR2 SMNVEV (reference sequence).

This chain connects TRBV6-5 to TRBJ2-5; D unresolved. Trimming removed 6 bases from V and 1 base from J, with 15 bases in between. CDR3 size: 15 residues. Germline CDR1 MNHEY, CDR2 SVGAGI. The CDR3 protein is CASSRRARLQETQYF. CDR3 nucleotides: TGTGCCAGCAGCCGAAGGGCTAGGCTCCAAGAGACCCAGTACTTC.

The chain recombines TRBV11-2 with TRBJ2-5, with D tentatively TRBD1 (6 bases). CDR3 size: 14 residues. Trimming cost V 4 bases and J 2 bases, with 11 bases left between them. Germline CDR1 is SGHAT and CDR2 is FQNNGV. The CDR3 here is CASSSLRGQETQYF. The DNA of the CDR3 is TGTGCCAGCAGCTCACTCAGGGGACAAGAGACCCAGTACTTC. The variable domain in full, with the rest retrieved from reference TRBV11-2 and TRBJ2-5, is EAGVAQSPRYKIIEKRQSVAFWCNPISGHATLYWYQQILGQGPKLLIQFQNNGVVDDSQLPKDRFSAERLKGVDSTLKIQPAKLEDSAVYLCASSSLRGQETQYFGPGTRLLVL.